This entry is about one T cell receptor (beta chain). The entry originates in a study of cytomegalovirus exposure and HLA in healthy donors. This CDR3 has 16 residues. Per the germline V gene, CDR1 is SGHTA and CDR2 is FQGNSA. The V and J ends lost 4 bases and 7 bases, in that order; junction bases with no gene match: 10. Both 60 Vbeta primers and 13 Jbeta primers went into the PCR. The table came from immunoSEQ multiplex PCR; TCRdb's copy has only in-frame clones and leaves some out. The repertoire holds about 150,000 clones, with about 80% as singletons. The source is a man aged 30-40 years in good health and CMV-seronegative. The gene calls are TRBV7-2 and TRBJ1-4, with 9 bases matching TRBD1. Sequenced input: PBMCs. DNA for the CDR3: TGTGCCAGCAGCTCAACCGCGGACAGGGGTAGTGAAAAACTGTTTTTT. Translated, it gives CASSSTADRGSEKLFF.